This TCR beta chain came from a study of cytomegalovirus exposure and HLA in healthy donors. The CDR3 totals 17 residues. Germline V gene sequence: CDR1 KGHSH, CDR2 LQKENI. Trimming took 3 bases from V and 5 from J; bases not matched to a gene: 10. Whole-study results and caveats: The listing of 150 or so TCR beta chains classed them as cytomegalovirus-associated.

Generated by immunoSEQ multiplex PCR, the TCRdb table keeps only in-frame clones and is missing some. The table records 90,000 or so clones, around 84% of them present only once. On this clone: The target antigen is unknown.

The origin of this receptor is a man aged 18 to 29 in good health and CMV-seropositive. The sample was PBMCs. The rearrangement uses TRBV18 and TRBJ2-1; 10 bases align to TRBD2. CDR3 DNA sequence: TGTGCCAGCTCACCGACCGGACTAGCGGTATCTCACAATGAGCAGTTCTTC. Its translation: CASSPTGLAVSHNEQFF.